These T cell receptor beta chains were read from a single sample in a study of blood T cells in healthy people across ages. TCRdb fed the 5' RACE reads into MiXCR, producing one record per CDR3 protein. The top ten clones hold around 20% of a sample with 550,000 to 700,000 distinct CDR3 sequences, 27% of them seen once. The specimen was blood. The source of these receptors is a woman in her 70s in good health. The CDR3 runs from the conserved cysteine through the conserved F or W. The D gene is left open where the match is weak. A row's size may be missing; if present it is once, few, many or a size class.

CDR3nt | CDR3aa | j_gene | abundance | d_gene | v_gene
TGTGCCAGCAGCTTGGGCATCTACGAGCAGTACTTC | CASSLGIYEQYF | TRBJ2-7 | many | NA | TRBV5-4
TGTGCCAGCAGTTTATGGGGCGGGGGCCGAAACACTGAAGCTTTCTTT | CASSLWGGGRNTEAFF | TRBJ1-1 | many | NA | TRBV27
TGTGCCAGCAGCAAGATGGACGGATCTGAAGCTTTCTTT | CASSKMDGSEAFF | TRBJ1-1 | NA | NA | TRBV7-9
TGCAGCGTTGATTCTGCGGGGGGTTCTGGGGCCAACGTCCTGACTTTC | CSVDSAGGSGANVLTF | TRBJ2-6 | many | TRBD2 | TRBV29-1
TGTGCCAGCGTACCGGGACAGGTGGGGCCTCAGTACTTC | CASVPGQVGPQYF | TRBJ2-5 | NA | TRBD1 | TRBV7-2
TGTGCCAGCAGCTTAGTTAGGAACGAGCAGTACTTC | CASSLVRNEQYF | TRBJ2-7 | NA | NA | TRBV7-2
TGCGCCAGCAGCCAACAGGACAGGGCCAAAAACATTCAGTACTTC | CASSQQDRAKNIQYF | TRBJ2-4 | few | TRBD1 | TRBV4-1
TGCGCCAGCAGCCAAGATTTCGGGTCCAGAAGCAATGAGCAGTTCTTC | CASSQDFGSRSNEQFF | TRBJ2-1 | few | NA | TRBV4-3
TGCGCCAGCAGCTTGCAGCCAGGGAACACTGAAGCTTTCTTT | CASSLQPGNTEAFF | TRBJ1-1 | NA | NA | TRBV5-1
TGTGCCAGCAGTTTGGACGGATCCAAAAACATTCAGTACTTC | CASSLDGSKNIQYF | TRBJ2-4 | NA | NA | TRBV12-3/TRBV12-4
TGTGCCAGCAGACCCCCGGGACAGGCCACCAGCTCCTACAATGAGCAGTTCTTC | CASRPPGQATSSYNEQFF | TRBJ2-1 | NA | TRBD1 | TRBV7-2
TGTGCCAGCAGTGAATTCCAGGGAAACTATGGCTACACCTTC | CASSEFQGNYGYTF | TRBJ1-2 | NA | NA | TRBV6-1
TGTGCCAGCAGCTTAAGGCGGGGTGAGCAGTTCTTC | CASSLRRGEQFF | TRBJ2-1 | NA | NA | TRBV7-2
TGTGCCATCAGTGATCTGGGACTAGCGGGGAGAGATACGCAGTATTTT | CAISDLGLAGRDTQYF | TRBJ2-3 | NA | TRBD2 | TRBV10-3
TGTGCCAGCAATGGGAGGTACGAGCAGTACTTC | CASNGRYEQYF | TRBJ2-7 | NA | NA | TRBV14
TGCAGTGCTAGAGAACGCCGGCCGGGTTCACCCCTCCACTTT | CSARERRPGSPLHF | TRBJ1-6 | NA | NA | TRBV20-1
TGCGCCAGCAGCTTGGACGGGGGACTCTACAATGAGCAGTTCTTC | CASSLDGGLYNEQFF | TRBJ2-1 | NA | NA | TRBV5-1
TGTGCCAGCAGTCTAGCGGAAATTTTATACAATGAGCAGTTCTTC | CASSLAEILYNEQFF | TRBJ2-1 | few | TRBD2 | TRBV6-2/TRBV6-3
TGTGCCAGCAGCTTATGGGTCAGGAGCACAGATACGCAGTATTTT | CASSLWVRSTDTQYF | TRBJ2-3 | NA | NA | TRBV7-2
TGTGCCAGCAGTCCACCCGGGACCAGCACTGAAGCTTTCTTT | CASSPPGTSTEAFF | TRBJ1-1 | NA | NA | TRBV3-1
TGCAGCGTGAATACGGGGACAGGGCGGGAGACCCAGTACTTC | CSVNTGTGRETQYF | TRBJ2-5 | few | TRBD1 | TRBV29-1
TGTGCCAGCAGCCCAGGGGGGGGCCAATTCCAAGAGACCCAGTACTTC | CASSPGGGQFQETQYF | TRBJ2-5 | NA | NA | TRBV9
TGTGCCAGCAGCAAAAGATCCAGACAGGGGGGGTACTTC | CASSKRSRQGGYF | TRBJ2-5 | NA | NA | TRBV21-1
TGCAGTGCTAGGCCTACCGGACAGCTCCTCTATCGCTACACCTTC | CSARPTGQLLYRYTF | TRBJ1-2 | NA | NA | TRBV20-1
TGTGCCAGCGGCCAGGGAGGGGTAATCTACGAGCAGTACTTC | CASGQGGVIYEQYF | TRBJ2-7 | many | TRBD2 | TRBV3-1
TGTGCCAGCAGTCGCATACCTAATCAGCCCCAGCATTTT | CASSRIPNQPQHF | TRBJ1-5 | few | NA | TRBV5-5
TGCAGTGCTACCCAAGGGACAGGTCGAGAAGCTTTCTTT | CSATQGTGREAFF | TRBJ1-1 | few | TRBD1 | TRBV20-1
TGCAGCGACGTTTTGGGGACAGGGGGTGAGACCCAGTACTTC | CSDVLGTGGETQYF | TRBJ2-5 | NA | TRBD1 | TRBV29-1
TGTGCCAGCAGCCCGTCTGCCGAGAGGCCCCAGCATTTT | CASSPSAERPQHF | TRBJ1-5 | few | NA | TRBV12-3/TRBV12-4
TGTGCCAGCAGCACGGACAGGGGGAGCGACGAGCAGTACTTC | CASSTDRGSDEQYF | TRBJ2-7 | few | TRBD1 | TRBV7-2
TGCGCCAGCAGCCAAGCGGCGGATTCACCCCTCCACTTT | CASSQAADSPLHF | TRBJ1-6 | few | NA | TRBV4-1
TGCGCCAGCAGCTTGGCTCCGGGTTTGAGCACCGGGGAGCTGTTTTTT | CASSLAPGLSTGELFF | TRBJ2-2 | few | NA | TRBV5-1
TGTGCCAGCAGCTTAGCGGAACTAGAATTACCAGATACGCAGTATTTT | CASSLAELELPDTQYF | TRBJ2-3 | NA | NA | TRBV11-1
TGTGCCAGCAGGCAGGCTCGCTATGGCTACACCTTC | CASRQARYGYTF | TRBJ1-2 | once | NA | TRBV12-3/TRBV12-4
TGTGCCAGCAGCTCCCGGTCGGGGGGCCAGAACTATGGCTACACCTTC | CASSSRSGGQNYGYTF | TRBJ1-2 | NA | NA | TRBV3-1
TGTGCCAGCAGTGTGTGGGGAGCGGGGGGGGCCTACAATGAGCAGTTCTTC | CASSVWGAGGAYNEQFF | TRBJ2-1 | many | TRBD2 | TRBV7-2
TGCAGTGCTAGACCGGGACAGTCCAATTCACCCCTCCACTTT | CSARPGQSNSPLHF | TRBJ1-6 | NA | TRBD1 | TRBV20-1
TGCGCCAGCAGCTCAAGGACAAGTTCGAACACTGAAGCTTTCTTT | CASSSRTSSNTEAFF | TRBJ1-1 | few | NA | TRBV5-1
TGCAGCGTTGGGTTTAGCGGGAGCCACGAGCAGTACTTC | CSVGFSGSHEQYF | TRBJ2-7 | NA | TRBD2 | TRBV29-1
TGTGCCAGCAGCCGACAGATCTCTGGAAACACCATATATTTT | CASSRQISGNTIYF | TRBJ1-3 | few | NA | TRBV7-9
TGTGCCAGCAGCGGGCAGGAGGCAGAGACCCAGTACTTC | CASSGQEAETQYF | TRBJ2-5 | few | NA | TRBV7-2
TGCGCCAGCAGCTTATTTAGTAGCGGGGGGGCCTATGAGCAGTTCTTC | CASSLFSSGGAYEQFF | TRBJ2-1 | few | TRBD2 | TRBV5-1
TGTGCCAGCAGTCACTGGCCCCGGTCGCAGGAGACCCAGTACTTC | CASSHWPRSQETQYF | TRBJ2-5 | NA | NA | TRBV6-5
TGTGCCAGCAGCTTAGAGGTGACAGGGCGGAACACTGAAGCTTTCTTT | CASSLEVTGRNTEAFF | TRBJ1-1 | NA | TRBD1 | TRBV6-5
TGTGCCAGCAGTTCTAGGAGGCTCCGACAGGGGGTAGATACGCAGTATTTT | CASSSRRLRQGVDTQYF | TRBJ2-3 | NA | TRBD1 | TRBV6-5